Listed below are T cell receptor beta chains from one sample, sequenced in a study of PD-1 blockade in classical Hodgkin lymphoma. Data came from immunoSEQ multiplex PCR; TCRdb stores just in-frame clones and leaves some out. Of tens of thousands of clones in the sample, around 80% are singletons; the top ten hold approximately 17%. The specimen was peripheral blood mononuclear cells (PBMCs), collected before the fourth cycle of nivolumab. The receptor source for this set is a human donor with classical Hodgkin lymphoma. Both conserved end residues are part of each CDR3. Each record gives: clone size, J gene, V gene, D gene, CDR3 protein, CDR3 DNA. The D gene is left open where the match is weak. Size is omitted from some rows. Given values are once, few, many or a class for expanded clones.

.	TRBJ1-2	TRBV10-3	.	CAISDKGLDGYTF	TGTGCCATCAGTGATAAGGGTCTCGATGGCTACACCTTC
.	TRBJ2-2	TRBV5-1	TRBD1	CASRQIPIQGAQSGELFF	TGCGCCAGCAGACAGATCCCGATACAGGGGGCGCAAAGCGGGGAGCTGTTTTTT
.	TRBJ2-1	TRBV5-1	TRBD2	CASSLASSGGLNEQFF	TGCGCCAGCAGCTTGGCCTCTAGCGGGGGGCTCAATGAGCAGTTCTTC
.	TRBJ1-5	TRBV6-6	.	CASTSGHIQPQHF	TGTGCCAGCACCTCGGGACACATCCAGCCCCAGCATTTT
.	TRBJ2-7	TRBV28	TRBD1	CASGFLTWTGRLPEQYF	TGTGCCAGCGGATTCCTTACATGGACAGGGCGCCTGCCCGAGCAGTACTTC
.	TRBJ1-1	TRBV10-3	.	CAISESVGNTEAFF	TGTGCCATCAGTGAGTCAGTAGGGAACACTGAAGCTTTCTTT
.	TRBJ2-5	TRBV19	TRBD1	CASRRATGGPQYF	TGTGCCAGTAGAAGGGCGACAGGGGGCCCCCAGTACTTC
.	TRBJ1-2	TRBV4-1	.	CASSQPGQVGYTF	TGCGCCAGCAGCCAACCGGGACAAGTTGGCTACACCTTC
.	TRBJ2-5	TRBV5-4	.	CASSLEPKDIETQYF	TGTGCCAGCAGCTTGGAGCCTAAGGACATAGAGACCCAGTACTTC
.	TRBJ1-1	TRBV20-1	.	CSARQNTEAFF	TGCAGTGCTAGACAGAACACTGAAGCTTTCTTT
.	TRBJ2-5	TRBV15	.	CATSRDRETQYF	TGTGCCACCAGCAGAGATCGAGAGACCCAGTACTTC
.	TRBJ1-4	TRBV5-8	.	CASSRKQGANEKLFF	TGTGCCAGCAGCCGAAAACAGGGAGCTAATGAAAAACTGTTTTTT
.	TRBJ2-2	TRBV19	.	CASSSDTGELFF	TGTGCCAGTAGTTCTGACACCGGGGAGCTGTTTTTT
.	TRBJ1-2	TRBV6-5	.	CASSSEGGSYGYTF	TGTGCCAGCAGTTCCGAAGGGGGGAGCTATGGCTACACCTTC
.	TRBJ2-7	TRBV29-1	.	CSVEDAGYEQYF	TGCAGCGTTGAAGATGCGGGGTACGAGCAGTACTTC
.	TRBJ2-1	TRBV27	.	CASSLLEGNNEQFF	TGTGCCAGCAGTTTATTGGAGGGGAACAATGAGCAGTTCTTC
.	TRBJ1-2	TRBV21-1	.	CARKTVDGYYGYTF	TGTGCCAGAAAAACCGTCGACGGCTACTATGGCTACACCTTC
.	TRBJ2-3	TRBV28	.	CASSSLDWGQGTDTQYF	TGTGCCAGCAGTTCTCTTGACTGGGGCCAGGGCACAGATACGCAGTATTTT
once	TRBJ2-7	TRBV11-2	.	CASSLGTYEQYF	TGTGCCAGCAGCTTAGGGACCTACGAGCAGTACTTC
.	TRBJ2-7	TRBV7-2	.	CASSPGTGEQYF	TGTGCCAGCAGCCCAGGTACGGGAGAGCAGTACTTC
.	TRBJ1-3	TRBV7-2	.	CASSLYSGYGNTIYF	TGTGCCAGCAGCTTATATTCCGGATATGGAAACACCATATATTTT
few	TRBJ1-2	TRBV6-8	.	CPRGGYTF	TGTCCACGGGGCGGCTACACCTTC
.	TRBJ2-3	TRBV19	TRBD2	CASSMRLAETDTQYF	TGTGCCAGTAGTATGAGACTAGCGGAAACAGATACGCAGTATTTT
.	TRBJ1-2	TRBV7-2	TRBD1	CASSLALRQGGNGYTF	TGTGCCAGCAGCTTAGCCCTCCGGCAGGGGGGGAATGGCTACACCTTC
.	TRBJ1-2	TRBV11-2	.	CASSLYRDSGYTF	TGTGCCAGCAGCTTGTACAGGGACTCTGGCTACACCTTC
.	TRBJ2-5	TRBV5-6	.	CASGRWGGQGTQYF	TGTGCCAGCGGACGGTGGGGCGGCCAGGGGACCCAGTACTTC
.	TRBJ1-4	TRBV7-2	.	CASGGGSNEKLFF	TGTGCCTCGGGAGGGGGATCTAATGAAAAACTGTTTTTT
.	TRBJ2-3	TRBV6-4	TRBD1	CASSEGQAADTQYF	TGTGCCAGCAGTGAGGGACAGGCAGCAGATACGCAGTATTTT